The rows below give T cell receptor beta chains drawn from one sample of a study of T cell repertoires in cytomegalovirus infection. TCRdb recomputed calls from the reads with MiXCR, one row per CDR3 protein. The table lists roughly 230,000 distinct CDR3 sequences, approximately 13% of them singletons, with under 2% in the top ten. The source material was PBMCs. The receptors shown here come from a human donor in good health (CMV status not recorded). Some clones in this sample may be carry-over from other donors' samples. The CDR3 runs from the conserved cysteine through the conserved F or W. A D gene is named only where the DNA matches it firmly. Only some rows state a clone size, as once, few, many or a class for expanded clones.

TRBD1	TRBJ2-5	many	TRBV7-2	CASSSGDRVETQYF	TGTGCCAGCAGCTCTGGAGACAGGGTTGAGACCCAGTACTTC
TRBD2	TRBJ2-1	-	TRBV28	CASTNPGLIVKEQFF	TGTGCCAGCACAAACCCGGGACTAATTGTAAAGGAGCAGTTCTTC
TRBD1	TRBJ2-5	-	TRBV7-2	CASTLPGQGQETQYF	TGTGCCAGCACCCTTCCGGGACAGGGTCAAGAGACCCAGTACTTC
-	TRBJ1-2	-	TRBV29-1	CSSDNLVGGAPNYGYTF	TGCAGCTCCGATAATTTAGTGGGGGGGGCGCCTAACTATGGCTACACCTTC
-	TRBJ2-7	many	TRBV11-2	CASSLDREPSSYEQYF	TGTGCCAGCAGCTTAGATCGGGAGCCTAGCTCCTACGAGCAGTACTTC
-	TRBJ2-6	many	TRBV29-1	CSVEAAGTGANVLTF	TGCAGCGTTGAAGCCGCGGGCACTGGGGCCAACGTCCTGACTTTC
-	TRBJ1-5	few	TRBV29-1	CSVANSNQPQHF	TGCAGCGTCGCGAATAGCAATCAGCCCCAGCATTTT
-	TRBJ1-5	many	TRBV11-2	CASSLSDSQPQHF	TGTGCCAGCAGCCTCTCGGACAGTCAGCCCCAGCATTTT
-	TRBJ2-7	few	TRBV14	CASSYEGQGPYEQYF	TGTGCCAGCAGCTATGAGGGACAAGGACCCTACGAGCAGTACTTC
-	TRBJ2-3	many	TRBV6-8	CASSSGSTDTQYF	TGTGCCAGCAGTTCCGGGAGCACAGATACGCAGTATTTT
-	TRBJ1-1	few	TRBV27	CASSSIMVWGNEAFF	TGTGCCAGCAGTTCAATAATGGTGTGGGGTAATGAAGCTTTCTTT
-	TRBJ1-2	few	TRBV12-3/TRBV12-4	CASTRLRGYTF	TGTGCCAGCACCCGACTGAGGGGCTACACCTTC
TRBD2	TRBJ2-1	many	TRBV7-8	CASSLGGTSGYNEQFF	TGTGCCAGCAGCTTAGGGGGGACTAGCGGTTACAATGAGCAGTTCTTC
-	TRBJ1-5	many	TRBV7-8	CASSLVSEIQPQHF	TGTGCCAGCAGCTTGGTTAGCGAGATTCAGCCCCAGCATTTT
TRBD2	TRBJ2-3	-	TRBV11-2	CASSPRLAGDKDTQYF	TGTGCCAGCAGCCCACGACTAGCGGGGGATAAAGATACGCAGTATTTT